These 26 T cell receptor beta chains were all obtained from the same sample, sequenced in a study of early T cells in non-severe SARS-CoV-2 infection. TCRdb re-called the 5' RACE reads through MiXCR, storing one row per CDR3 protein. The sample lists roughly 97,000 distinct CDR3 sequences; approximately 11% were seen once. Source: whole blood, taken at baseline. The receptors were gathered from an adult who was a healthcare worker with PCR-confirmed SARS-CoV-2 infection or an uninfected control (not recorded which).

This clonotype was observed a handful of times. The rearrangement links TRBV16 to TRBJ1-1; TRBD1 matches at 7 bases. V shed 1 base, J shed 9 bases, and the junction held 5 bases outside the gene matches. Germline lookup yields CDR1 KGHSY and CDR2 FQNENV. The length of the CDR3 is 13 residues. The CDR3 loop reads CASSQFRDSKAFF. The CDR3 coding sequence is TGTGCCAGCAGCCAATTTCGGGACAGTAAAGCTTTCTTT. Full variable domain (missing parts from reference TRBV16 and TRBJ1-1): GEEVAQTPKHLVRGEGQKAKLYCAPIKGHSYVFWYQQVLKNEFKFLISFQNENVFDETGMPKERFSAKCLPNSPCSLEIQATKLEDSAVYFCASSQFRDSKAFFGQGTRLTVV.

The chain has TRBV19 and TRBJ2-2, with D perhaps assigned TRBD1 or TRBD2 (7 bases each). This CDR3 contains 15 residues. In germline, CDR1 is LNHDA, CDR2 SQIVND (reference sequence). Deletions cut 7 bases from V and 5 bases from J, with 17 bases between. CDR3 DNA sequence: TGTGCCAGTAATCCAGCGGGACAGCAAACCGGGGAGCTGTTTTTT. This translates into CASNPAGQQTGELFF.

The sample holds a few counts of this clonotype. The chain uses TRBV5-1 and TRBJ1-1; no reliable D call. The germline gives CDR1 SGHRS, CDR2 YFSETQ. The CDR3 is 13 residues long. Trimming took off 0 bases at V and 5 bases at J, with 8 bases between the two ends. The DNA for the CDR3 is TGCGCCAGCAGCTTGGAAGGAGGGACTGAAGCTTTCTTT. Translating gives CASSLEGGTEAFF. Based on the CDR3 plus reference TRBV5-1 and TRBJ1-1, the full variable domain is KAGVTQTPRYLIKTRGQQVTLSCSPISGHRSVSWYQQTPGQGLQFLFEYFSETQRNKGNFPGRFSGRQFSNSRSEMNVSTLELGDSALYLCASSLEGGTEAFFGQGTRLTVV.

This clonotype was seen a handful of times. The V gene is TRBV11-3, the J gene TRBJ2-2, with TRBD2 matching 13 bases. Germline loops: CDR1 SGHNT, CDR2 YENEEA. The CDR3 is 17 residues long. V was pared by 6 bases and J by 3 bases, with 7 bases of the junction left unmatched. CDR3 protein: CASSSDGTSGDTGELFF. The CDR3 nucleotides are TGTGCCAGCAGTTCGGACGGGACTAGCGGGGACACCGGGGAGCTGTTTTTT.

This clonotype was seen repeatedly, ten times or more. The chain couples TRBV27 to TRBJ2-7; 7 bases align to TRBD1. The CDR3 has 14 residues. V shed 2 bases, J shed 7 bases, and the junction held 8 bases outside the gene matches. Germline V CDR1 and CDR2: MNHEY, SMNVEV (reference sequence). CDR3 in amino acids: CASSLGQVLGEQYF. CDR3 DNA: TGTGCCAGCAGTTTAGGACAGGTTCTGGGTGAGCAGTACTTC.

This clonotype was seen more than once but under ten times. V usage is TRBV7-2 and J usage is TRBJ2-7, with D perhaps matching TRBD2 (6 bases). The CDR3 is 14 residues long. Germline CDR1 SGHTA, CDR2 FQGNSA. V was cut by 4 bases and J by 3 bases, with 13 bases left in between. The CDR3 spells CASSSLVGGYEQYF. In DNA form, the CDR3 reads TGTGCCAGCAGCTCCCTCGTGGGGGGCTACGAGCAGTACTTC.

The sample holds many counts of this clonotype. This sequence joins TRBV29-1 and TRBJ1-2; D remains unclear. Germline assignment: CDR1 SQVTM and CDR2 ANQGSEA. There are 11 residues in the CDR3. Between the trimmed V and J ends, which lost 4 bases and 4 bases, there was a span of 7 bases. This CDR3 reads CSVVSLYGYTF. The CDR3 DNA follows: TGCAGCGTTGTGAGTCTCTATGGCTACACCTTC.

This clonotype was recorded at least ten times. This chain's CDR3 is CSVAEPLNTEAFF. CDR3 nucleotide sequence: TGCAGCGTTGCCGAGCCTTTGAACACTGAAGCTTTCTTT. The chain links TRBV29-1 to TRBJ1-1; D unresolved. Germline V CDR1 and CDR2: SQVTM, ANQGSEA. V dropped 4 bases and J dropped 0 bases, with 9 bases sitting between them. The CDR3 has 13 amino acids.

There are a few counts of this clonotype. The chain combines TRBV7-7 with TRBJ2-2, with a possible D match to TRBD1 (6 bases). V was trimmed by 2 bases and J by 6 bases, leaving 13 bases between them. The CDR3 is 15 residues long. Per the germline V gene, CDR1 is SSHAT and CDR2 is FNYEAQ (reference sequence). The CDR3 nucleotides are TGTGCCAGCAGCTTAATACAGGGTAGCTCCGGGGAGCTGTTTTTT. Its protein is CASSLIQGSSGELFF.

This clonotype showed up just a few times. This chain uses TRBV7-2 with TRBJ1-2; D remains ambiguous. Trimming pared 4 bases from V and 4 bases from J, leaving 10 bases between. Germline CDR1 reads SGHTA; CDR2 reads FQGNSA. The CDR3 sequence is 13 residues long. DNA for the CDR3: TGTGCCAGCAGCTCCGACGGAGGCTATGGCTACACCTTC. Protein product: CASSSDGGYGYTF.

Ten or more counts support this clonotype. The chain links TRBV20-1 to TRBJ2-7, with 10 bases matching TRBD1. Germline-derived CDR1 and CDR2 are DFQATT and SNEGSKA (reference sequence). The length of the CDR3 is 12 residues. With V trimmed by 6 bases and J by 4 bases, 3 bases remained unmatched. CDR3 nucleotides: TGCAGTGCAAGGACAGGGGGTTACGAGCAGTACTTC. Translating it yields CSARTGGYEQYF.

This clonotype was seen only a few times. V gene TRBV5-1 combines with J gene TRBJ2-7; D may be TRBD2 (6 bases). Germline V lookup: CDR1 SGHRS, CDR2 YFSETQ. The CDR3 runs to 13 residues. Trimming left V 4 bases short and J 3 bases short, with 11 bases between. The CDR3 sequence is CASSEGLIYEQYF. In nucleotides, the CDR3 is TGCGCCAGCAGCGAGGGACTTATCTACGAGCAGTACTTC.

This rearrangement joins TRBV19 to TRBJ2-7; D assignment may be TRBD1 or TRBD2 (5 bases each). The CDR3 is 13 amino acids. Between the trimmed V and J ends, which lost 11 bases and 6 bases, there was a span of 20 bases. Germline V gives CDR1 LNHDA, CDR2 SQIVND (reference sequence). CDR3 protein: CACNPGPGAEQYF. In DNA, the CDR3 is TGTGCCTGTAATCCGGGACCCGGGGCCGAGCAGTACTTC.

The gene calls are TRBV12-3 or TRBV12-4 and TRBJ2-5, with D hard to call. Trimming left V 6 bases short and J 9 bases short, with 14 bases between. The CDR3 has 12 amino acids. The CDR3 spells CASSQPTGAQYF. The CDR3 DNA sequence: TGTGCCAGCAGCCAGCCTACGGGCGCCCAGTACTTC.

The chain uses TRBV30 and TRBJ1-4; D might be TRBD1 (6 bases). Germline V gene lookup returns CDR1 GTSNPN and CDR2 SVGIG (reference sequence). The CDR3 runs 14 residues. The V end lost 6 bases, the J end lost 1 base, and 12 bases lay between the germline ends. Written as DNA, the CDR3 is TGTGCCTGTCGGGGAGGGGGAACTAATGAAAAACTGTTTTTT. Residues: CACRGGGTNEKLFF.

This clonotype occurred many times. For the CDR3, the DNA is TGTGCCACCGCTAACCCGACTCCTCTGGATACGCAGTATTTT. Translated, it gives CATANPTPLDTQYF. The V gene is TRBV24-1, the J gene TRBJ2-3, with unresolved D. V dropped 9 bases and J dropped 6 bases, with 18 bases sitting between them. CDR3 length equals 14 residues. Per germline, CDR1 KGHDR and CDR2 SFDVKD.

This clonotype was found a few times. The CDR3 bases are TGTGCCAGCAGCACAGGGACTAGCGGGAAACAGTTCTTC. The encoded protein is CASSTGTSGKQFF. V is TRBV7-2 and J is TRBJ2-1, with 13 bases that match TRBD2. The CDR3 loop spans 13 amino acids. Germline assignment: CDR1 SGHTA and CDR2 FQGNSA. V was pared by 5 bases and J by 13 bases, with 5 bases of the junction left unmatched.

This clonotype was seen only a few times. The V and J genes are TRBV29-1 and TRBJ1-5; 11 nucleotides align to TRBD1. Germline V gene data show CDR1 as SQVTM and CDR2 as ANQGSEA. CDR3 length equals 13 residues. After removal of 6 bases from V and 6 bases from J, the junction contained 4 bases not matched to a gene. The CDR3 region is CSVGTGGGQPQHF. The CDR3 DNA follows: TGCAGCGTCGGGACAGGGGGTGGTCAGCCCCAGCATTTT. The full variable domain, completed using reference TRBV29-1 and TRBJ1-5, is SAVISQKPSRDICQRGTSLTIQCQVDSQVTMMFWYRQQPGQSLTLIATANQGSEATYESGFVIDKFPISRPNLTFSTLTVSNMSPEDSSIYLCSVGTGGGQPQHFGDGTRLSIL.

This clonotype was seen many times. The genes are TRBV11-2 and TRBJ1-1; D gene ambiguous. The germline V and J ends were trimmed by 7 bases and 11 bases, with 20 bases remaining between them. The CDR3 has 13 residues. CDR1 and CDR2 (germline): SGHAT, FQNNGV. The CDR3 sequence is CASTTSGRLLAFF. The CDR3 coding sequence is TGTGCCAGCACAACCTCGGGCCGTCTCCTGGCTTTCTTT.

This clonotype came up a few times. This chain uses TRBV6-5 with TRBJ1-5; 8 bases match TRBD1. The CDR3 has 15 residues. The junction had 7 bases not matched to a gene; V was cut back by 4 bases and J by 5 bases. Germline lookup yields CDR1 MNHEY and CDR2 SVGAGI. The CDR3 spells CASSSDREGYQPQHF. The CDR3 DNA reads TGTGCCAGCAGTTCGGACAGGGAAGGATATCAGCCCCAGCATTTT.

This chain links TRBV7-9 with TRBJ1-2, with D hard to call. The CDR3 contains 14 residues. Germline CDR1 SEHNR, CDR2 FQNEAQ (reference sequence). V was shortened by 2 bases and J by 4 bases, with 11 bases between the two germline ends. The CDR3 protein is CASSLFGRGYGYTF. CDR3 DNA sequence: TGTGCCAGCAGCTTATTTGGCAGAGGCTATGGCTACACCTTC.

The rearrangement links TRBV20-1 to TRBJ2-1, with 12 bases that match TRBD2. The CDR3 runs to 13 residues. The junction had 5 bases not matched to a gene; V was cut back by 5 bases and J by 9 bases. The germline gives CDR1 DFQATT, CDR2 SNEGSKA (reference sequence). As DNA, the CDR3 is TGCAGTGCTCCGACTAGCGGGAGACGTGAGCAGTTCTTC. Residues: CSAPTSGRREQFF.

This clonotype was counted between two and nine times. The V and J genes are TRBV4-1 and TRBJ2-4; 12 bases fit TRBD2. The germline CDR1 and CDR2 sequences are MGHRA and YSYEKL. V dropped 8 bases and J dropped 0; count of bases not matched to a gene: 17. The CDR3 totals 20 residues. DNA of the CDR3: TGCGCCAGCGGAGGACTAGCGGGAACCGTGGATCAATTAGCCAAAAACATTCAGTACTTC. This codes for CASGGLAGTVDQLAKNIQYF.

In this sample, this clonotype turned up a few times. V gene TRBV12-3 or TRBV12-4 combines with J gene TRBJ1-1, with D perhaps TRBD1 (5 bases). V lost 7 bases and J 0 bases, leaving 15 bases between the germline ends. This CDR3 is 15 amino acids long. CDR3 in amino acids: CASTLAGTMNTEAFF. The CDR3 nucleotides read TGTGCCAGCACCCTGGCAGGGACCATGAACACTGAAGCTTTCTTT.

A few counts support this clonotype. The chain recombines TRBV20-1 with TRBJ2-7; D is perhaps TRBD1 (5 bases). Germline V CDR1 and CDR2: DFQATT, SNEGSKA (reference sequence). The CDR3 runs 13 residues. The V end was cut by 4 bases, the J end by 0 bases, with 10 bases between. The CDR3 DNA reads TGCAGTGCTATCTTACAGGACTCCTACGAGCAGTACTTC. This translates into CSAILQDSYEQYF.

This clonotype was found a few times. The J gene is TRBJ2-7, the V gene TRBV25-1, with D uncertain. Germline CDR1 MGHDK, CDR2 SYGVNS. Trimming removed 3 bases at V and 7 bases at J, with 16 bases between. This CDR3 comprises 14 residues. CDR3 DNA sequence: TGTGCCAGCAGTGATCCCATCTCCTCCGGTGAGCAGTACTTC. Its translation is CASSDPISSGEQYF.